The 11 T cell receptor beta chains presented below share a single source sample, sequenced in a study of CD8 T cells in ankylosing spondylitis. TCRdb recomputed calls from the 5' RACE reads with MiXCR, one row per CDR3 protein. The sample lists some 130,000 distinct CDR3 sequences, about 7% occurring once. Sequences were obtained from blood, either unsorted or a sorted T cell fraction (not recorded which). The source of these receptors is a female donor with ankylosing spondylitis or in good health (not recorded which).

The chain combines TRBV27 with TRBJ2-1; TRBD2 agrees at 11 bases. Trimming cost V 6 bases and J 5 bases; bases outside gene matches: 6. The CDR3 has 15 amino acids. Germline V gene lookup returns CDR1 MNHEY and CDR2 SMNVEV (reference sequence). The chain's CDR3 is CASSPGTSGNNEQFF. For the CDR3, the DNA is TGTGCCAGCAGCCCCGGGACTAGCGGTAACAATGAGCAGTTCTTC.

This clonotype was recorded at least ten times. The chain couples TRBV18 to TRBJ2-5; D ambiguous. V was shortened by 5 bases and J by 1 base, with 20 bases between the two germline ends. Germline V gene lookup returns CDR1 KGHSH and CDR2 LQKENI. This CDR3 spans 17 amino acids. The CDR3 bases are TGTGCCAGCTCAATAGAGCAGGTCCACGCCTTCCAAGAGACCCAGTACTTC. Translating gives CASSIEQVHAFQETQYF.

This clonotype has at least ten counts. The chain is built from TRBV19 and TRBJ2-5; 8 bases line up with TRBD2. The CDR3 runs to 14 residues. V gave up 5 bases and J gave up 3 bases; unmatched junction bases: 5. Per germline, CDR1 LNHDA and CDR2 SQIVND (reference sequence). The CDR3 protein is CASSPRLAKETQYF. CDR3 sequence (DNA): TGTGCCAGTAGTCCTAGACTAGCGAAAGAGACCCAGTACTTC.

This clonotype was seen many times. The chain is built from TRBV25-1 and TRBJ2-7, with 8 nucleotides matching TRBD1. V shed 8 bases and J 3 bases; nucleotides not matched to a gene: 12. The CDR3 runs 15 residues. CDR1 MGHDK and CDR2 SYGVNS come from the germline V gene. The CDR3 DNA reads as TGTGCCAGCGGGGGCCCCCCAACAGGGGGCTACGAGCAGTACTTC. Translation: CASGGPPTGGYEQYF.

The table lists this clonotype with many counts. The rearrangement joins TRBV12-3 or TRBV12-4 to TRBJ1-5, with D possibly matching TRBD1 (5 bases). With 3 bases removed from V and 1 base from J, the gap between germline ends came to 13 bases. There are 16 residues in the CDR3. CDR3 region: CASSFYRQLSNQPQHF. In DNA form, the CDR3 reads TGTGCCAGCAGTTTTTACAGGCAGCTCAGCAATCAGCCCCAGCATTTT.

The rearrangement joins TRBV20-1 to TRBJ2-3, with D hard to call. The CDR3 has 16 residues. Germline loops: CDR1 DFQATT, CDR2 SNEGSKA (reference sequence). The V gene lost 3 bases and the J gene lost 3 bases, with 19 bases spanning the gap. DNA of the CDR3: TGCAGTGCTAGTATTATAGGTGCCCAGGCTACAGATACGCAGTATTTT. Protein sequence: CSASIIGAQATDTQYF.

This clonotype was counted ten times or more. The CDR3 nucleotides read TGTGCCAGCAGTTTATTCGGCGGGACCAACAATGAGCAGTTCTTC. Protein product: CASSLFGGTNNEQFF. The chain carries TRBV28 and TRBJ2-1; a possible D gene is TRBD2 (6 bases). Trimming left V 1 base short and J 5 bases short, with 12 bases between. From germline, CDR1 is MDHEN and CDR2 SYDVKM. There are 15 residues in the CDR3.

This clonotype was seen repeatedly, ten times or more. This chain connects TRBV19 to TRBJ2-7; D is unresolved. Looked up from germline, CDR1 is LNHDA and CDR2 is SQIVND (reference sequence). This CDR3 has 16 residues. Trimming removed 3 bases from V and 2 bases from J, with 17 bases in between. CDR3 sequence reads: CASSILPSAEPYEQYF. CDR3 coding DNA: TGTGCCAGTAGTATCCTCCCCTCGGCGGAGCCCTACGAGCAGTACTTC.

This clonotype was detected a few times. This may be a read error: a much more frequent sequence differs by one nucleotide. The V and J genes are TRBV20-1 and TRBJ2-5; 9 bases are shared with TRBD2. The CDR3 has 16 amino acids. Germline lookup yields CDR1 DFQATT and CDR2 SNEGSKA (reference sequence). This CDR3 is CCARAISGGFQETQYF. CDR3 DNA sequence: TGCTGTGCTAGGGCGATTAGCGGGGGTTTCCAAGAGACCCAGTACTTC.

This clonotype was detected many times. The rearrangement uses TRBV20-1 and TRBJ2-3; the match to TRBD2 covers 7 bases. This CDR3 spans 13 amino acids. The V gene end was trimmed by 5 bases and the J gene end by 1 base; junction bases not matched to a gene: 3. Germline CDR1 DFQATT, CDR2 SNEGSKA (reference sequence). DNA for the CDR3: TGCAGTGCTTTTCTAGCGGGCACAGATACGCAGTATTTT. This sequence encodes CSAFLAGTDTQYF.

This clonotype has at least ten counts. The rearrangement joins TRBV3-1 to TRBJ1-2; possibly TRBD1 for D (5 bases). The CDR3 extends over 13 amino acids. CDR1 is LGHDT and CDR2 is YNNKEL in the germline V gene (reference sequence). Between the trimmed V and J ends, which lost 4 bases and 8 bases, there was a span of 14 bases. The CDR3 loop is CASSPGPAEGYTF. The CDR3 coding sequence is TGTGCCAGCAGCCCGGGACCCGCCGAGGGCTACACCTTC.